This TCR beta chain derives from a study of identical twins. Trimming removed 1 base from V and 3 bases from J, with 10 bases in between. The CDR3 contains 14 residues. The germline V gene encodes CDR1 LGHNA and CDR2 YSLEER. This clonotype was recorded many times. Template switching added a universal primer binding site, and final cDNA carried unique molecular identifiers. TCRdb fed the 5' RACE reads into MiXCR, producing one record per CDR3 protein. In the table there are about 450,000 distinct CDR3 sequences, around 18% of which are singletons. The chain links TRBV4-3 to TRBJ2-7; the D is unclear. The sample comprised naive T cells sorted from blood. The sequence derives from a man aged 45-60 years in good health. The CDR3 protein is CASSQAAGNYEQYF. CDR3 nucleotides: TGCGCCAGCAGCCAAGCGGCAGGAAACTACGAGCAGTACTTC.